Listed here are 28 T cell receptor beta chains from one sample, sequenced in a study of CD8 T cells in ankylosing spondylitis. TCRdb recomputed calls from the 5' RACE reads with MiXCR, one row per CDR3 protein. The sample holds about 480,000 distinct CDR3 sequences, 15% to 20% seen once. Their antigens are not known. Points from the study as a whole: Characteristic of ankylosing spondylitis blood, it appeared, was a TCR beta motif comprising about eight highly homologous variants.

Sequencing input: blood, either unsorted or a sorted T cell fraction (not recorded which). The origin of the receptors is a male donor with ankylosing spondylitis.

The rearrangement joins TRBV12-3 or TRBV12-4 to TRBJ1-2; D unresolved. The CDR3 spans 13 residues. The V and J ends lost 5 bases and 5 bases respectively, with 12 bases between them. The DNA of the CDR3 is TGTGCCAGCAGTCCCGGGCCCGAGTATGGCTACACCTTC. This codes for CASSPGPEYGYTF.

J is TRBJ2-1 and V is TRBV14, with D perhaps TRBD1 or TRBD2 (6 bases each). Germline CDR1 SGHDN, CDR2 FVKESK. The CDR3 covers 15 residues. The V and J ends lost 2 bases and 6 bases respectively, with 14 bases between them. The CDR3, as DNA: TGTGCCAGCAGCCAATGGGGGGCTAGGGGCAATGAGCAGTTCTTC. Translation: CASSQWGARGNEQFF. Full variable domain (outside the CDR3, taken from reference TRBV14 and TRBJ2-1): EAGVTQFPSHSVIEKGQTVTLRCDPISGHDNLYWYRRVMGKEIKFLLHFVKESKQDESGMPNNRFLAERTGGTYSTLKVQPAELEDSGVYFCASSQWGARGNEQFFGPGTRLTVL.

The gene calls are TRBV5-1 and TRBJ2-7, with D uncertain. The germline V gene has CDR1 SGHRS and CDR2 YFSETQ. V was cut by 0 bases and J by 0 bases, with 13 bases left in between. The CDR3 totals 16 residues. CDR3 residues: CASSLAVTSSSYEQYF. The CDR3 DNA is TGCGCCAGCAGCTTGGCGGTTACCTCGAGCTCCTACGAGCAGTACTTC.

The gene calls are TRBV12-3 or TRBV12-4 and TRBJ2-1, with D hard to call. V was trimmed by 3 bases and J by 1 base, leaving 10 bases between them. This CDR3 has 15 amino acids. Written as DNA, the CDR3 is TGTGCCAGCAGTTTCGGCTCCCCTTCCTACAATGAGCAGTTCTTC. Its protein is CASSFGSPSYNEQFF.

V is TRBV6-2 or TRBV6-3 and J is TRBJ1-2; 7 bases fit TRBD1. V lost 6 bases to trimming and J lost 2 bases; unmatched junction nucleotides: 12. CDR1 is MNHEY, CDR2 SVGEGT, per germline. The CDR3 has 16 amino acids. CDR3 amino acids: CASSLLFQTGNYGYTF. Here the CDR3 DNA reads TGTGCCAGCAGCTTACTTTTCCAGACAGGGAACTATGGCTACACCTTC.

J is TRBJ1-1 and V is TRBV7-3, with D perhaps matching TRBD1 (5 bases). The V end lost 5 bases, the J end lost 7 bases, and 14 bases lay between the germline ends. Per the germline V gene, CDR1 is SGHTA and CDR2 is FQGTGA. This CDR3 region has 13 residues. CDR3 protein: CASSPGGRGEAFF. The CDR3 coding sequence is TGTGCCAGCAGCCCCGGAGGGAGGGGTGAAGCTTTCTTT. Variable domain in full (rest from reference TRBV7-3 and TRBJ1-1): GAGVSQTPSNKVTEKGKYVELRCDPISGHTALYWYRQSLGQGPEFLIYFQGTGAADDSGLPNDRFFAVRPEGSVSTLKIQRTERGDSAVYLCASSPGGRGEAFFGQGTRLTVV.

The chain links TRBV7-9 to TRBJ1-4; 9 positions match TRBD1. V gave up 1 base and J gave up 7 bases; unmatched junction bases: 4. In germline, CDR1 is SEHNR, CDR2 FQNEAQ (reference sequence). The CDR3 is 15 residues long. The CDR3 here is CASSLGDRASEKLFF. CDR3 sequence (DNA): TGTGCCAGCAGCTTAGGGGACAGGGCGAGTGAAAAACTGTTTTTT.

This clonotype occurred a few times. V gene TRBV7-9 combines with J gene TRBJ2-2; 8 nucleotides agree with TRBD2. J lost 2 bases, V lost 1 base, and 3 bases had no gene match. The germline V gene has CDR1 SEHNR and CDR2 FQNEAQ (reference sequence). The CDR3 length is 16 residues. CDR3 in amino acids: CASSLGLAPNTGELFF. The CDR3 bases are TGTGCCAGCAGCTTAGGACTAGCGCCTAACACCGGGGAGCTGTTTTTT.

V gene TRBV5-6 combines with J gene TRBJ1-5; perhaps TRBD1 as D (5 bases). The CDR3 contains 14 residues. Germline V gene lookup returns CDR1 SGHDT and CDR2 YYEEEE. The germline V and J ends were trimmed by 4 bases and 3 bases, with 11 bases remaining between them. In DNA, the CDR3 is TGTGCCAGCAGCCTAAGGGGAGTCAATCAGCCCCAGCATTTT. The encoded protein is CASSLRGVNQPQHF.

The V and J genes are TRBV5-1 and TRBJ2-2; TRBD2 aligns across 7 bases. The ends lost 3 bases at V and 0 bases at J; junction bases unmatched: 5. This CDR3 contains 16 residues. The germline CDR1 and CDR2 sequences are SGHRS and YFSETQ. The CDR3 DNA is TGCGCCAGCAGCTCACTAGCGACTGCGAACACCGGGGAGCTGTTTTTT. Translated: CASSSLATANTGELFF.

This clonotype was observed at least ten times. The genes are TRBV5-1 and TRBJ2-5; D unclear. Germline-derived CDR1 and CDR2 are SGHRS and YFSETQ. This CDR3 comprises 12 residues. With 0 bases removed from V and 5 bases from J, the gap between germline ends came to 5 bases. CDR3 nucleotide sequence: TGCGCCAGCAGCTTGGATCTGGAGACCCAGTACTTC. As protein: CASSLDLETQYF.

The gene calls are TRBV6-1 and TRBJ2-3; 11 bases are a match to TRBD2. Germline CDR1 is MNHNS and CDR2 is SASEGT. This CDR3 comprises 16 residues. V trimming: 6 bases; J trimming: 2 bases; junction bases outside the gene matches: 7. CDR3 DNA: TGTGCCAGCAGCACCCTAGCGGGGGGAACCACAGATACGCAGTATTTT. Translating gives CASSTLAGGTTDTQYF.

V and J are TRBV2 and TRBJ1-1; D is possibly TRBD1 (5 bases). The CDR3 spans 16 residues. From germline, CDR1 is SNHLY and CDR2 FYNNEI. Trimming pared 2 bases from V and 0 bases from J, leaving 13 bases between. This CDR3 is CASSELDKSLNTEAFF. The CDR3 nucleotides are TGTGCCAGCAGTGAACTGGACAAAAGTCTGAACACTGAAGCTTTCTTT.

A few counts support this clonotype. This chain links TRBV10-2 with TRBJ2-3; 9 bases line up with TRBD2. The trim removed 1 base at V and 4 bases at J, leaving 3 bases unmatched. The length of the CDR3 is 15 residues. Looked up from germline, CDR1 is WSHSY and CDR2 is SAAADI. CDR3 residues: CASSEWVAGADTQYF. DNA for the CDR3: TGCGCCAGCAGTGAGTGGGTAGCGGGAGCAGATACGCAGTATTTT.

The chain couples TRBV6-2 or TRBV6-3 to TRBJ2-5, with D hard to call. CDR3 size: 14 residues. V was pared by 7 bases and J by 3 bases, with 15 bases between. Germline assignment: CDR1 MNHEY and CDR2 SVGEGT. CDR3 DNA: TGTGCCAGCATGAGGCCCCTGGGGAAAGAGACCCAGTACTTC. It yields the protein CASMRPLGKETQYF.

In its sample, this clonotype was seen a few times. This chain connects TRBV11-1 to TRBJ1-2; TRBD1 is a possible D gene (6 bases). This CDR3 has 14 amino acids. Germline-derived CDR1 and CDR2 are SGHAT and FQDESV (reference sequence). V dropped 5 bases and J dropped 4 bases, with 14 bases sitting between them. The CDR3 DNA sequence: TGTGCCAGCAGCCCAAGGGGGTGGACCTATGGCTACACCTTC. Encoded protein: CASSPRGWTYGYTF.

The sample holds many counts of this clonotype. The chain is built from TRBV4-2 and TRBJ2-2; no reliable D call. The CDR3 contains 16 residues. V was shortened by 1 base and J by 1 base, with 10 bases between the two germline ends. Germline CDR1 LGHNA, CDR2 YNFKEQ. The CDR3 sequence is CASSQGFSLNTGELFF. As DNA, the CDR3 is TGTGCCAGCAGCCAAGGGTTCTCGCTGAACACCGGGGAGCTGTTTTTT.

The table lists this clonotype with a few counts. The V call is TRBV29-1, the J call TRBJ2-5; 8 bases fit TRBD1. Trimming at V came to 4 bases and at J to 5 bases, leaving 6 bases not matched to a gene. This CDR3 is 13 amino acids long. Per the germline V gene, CDR1 is SQVTM and CDR2 is ANQGSEA. CDR3 nucleotide sequence: TGCAGCGTTGGGGGGACAGGTCGGGAGACCCAGTACTTC. Translated, it gives CSVGGTGRETQYF.

This clonotype was seen a handful of times. The rearrangement joins TRBV9 to TRBJ1-2, with 10 positions matching TRBD1. There are 12 residues in the CDR3. Unmatched junction bases numbered 5, after V lost 9 bases and J lost 6 bases. CDR1 and CDR2 from the germline V gene are SGDLS and YYNGEE. For the CDR3, the DNA is TGTGCCACCCCCGGGACAGGGGATGGCTACACCTTC. Residues: CATPGTGDGYTF.

The chain recombines TRBV20-1 with TRBJ1-1; D unclear. This CDR3 comprises 11 residues. V was cut by 0 bases and J by 7 bases, with 6 bases left in between. Germline loops: CDR1 DFQATT, CDR2 SNEGSKA (reference sequence). The DNA for the CDR3 is TGCAGTGCTAGAGAGGGGATTGAAGCTTTCTTT. Translation gives CSAREGIEAFF.

The chain joins TRBV20-1 to TRBJ1-6, with a tentative D call TRBD1 (5 bases). With 2 bases removed from V and 7 bases from J, the gap between germline ends came to 24 bases. Per germline, CDR1 DFQATT and CDR2 SNEGSKA (reference sequence). The CDR3 runs 18 residues. CDR3: CSARSEDSALRANSPLHF. In nucleotides, the CDR3 is TGCAGTGCTAGATCGGAAGACAGTGCTTTAAGGGCAAATTCACCCCTCCACTTT.

V is TRBV5-6 and J is TRBJ1-4; the match to TRBD1 covers 10 bases. The germline V gene has CDR1 SGHDT and CDR2 YYEEEE. V gave up 4 bases and J gave up 6 bases; unmatched junction bases: 9. The length of the CDR3 is 16 residues. CDR3 sequence reads: CASSNDRGLSDEKLFF. In nucleotides, the CDR3 is TGTGCCAGCAGCAACGACAGGGGGCTATCTGATGAAAAACTGTTTTTT.

The chain employs TRBV2 and TRBJ1-1; 11 bases map to TRBD1. J lost 2 bases, V lost 6 bases, and 2 bases had no gene match. This CDR3 spans 14 amino acids. The germline V gene has CDR1 SNHLY and CDR2 FYNNEI. CDR3 bases: TGTGCCAGCAGGGGGACAGGGGGAAACACTGAAGCTTTCTTT. It translates to CASRGTGGNTEAFF.

This sequence joins TRBV10-1 and TRBJ2-5; D unresolved. This CDR3 contains 12 residues. Trimming left V 0 bases short and J 6 bases short, with 5 bases between. Germline V CDR1 and CDR2: WNHNN, SYGVQD (reference sequence). The CDR3 loop is CASSESGKTQYF. Here the CDR3 DNA reads TGCGCCAGCAGTGAGTCGGGAAAGACCCAGTACTTC.

The chain is built from TRBV11-2 and TRBJ1-2; 9 nucleotides line up with TRBD1. The length of the CDR3 is 14 residues. The trim removed 5 bases at V and 4 bases at J, leaving 5 bases unmatched. In germline, CDR1 is SGHAT, CDR2 FQNNGV. The CDR3 coding sequence is TGTGCCAGCAGCCGGGACAGGGAGTCCTATGGCTACACCTTC. It translates to CASSRDRESYGYTF.

Turning to this clonotype: Given a far larger clone just one base away, this is likely a sequencing read error. J is TRBJ2-5 and V is TRBV12-3 or TRBV12-4; no definite D call. The CDR3 length is 12 residues. Trimming took 5 bases from V and 5 from J, leaving 9 bases between them. This CDR3 is CASSMSGETQYF. CDR3 DNA sequence: TGTGCCAGCAGTATGAGTGGGGAGACCCAGTACTTC.

The chain recombines TRBV29-1 with TRBJ2-7; unclear D gene. CDR1 is SQVTM, CDR2 ANQGSEA, per germline. The CDR3 sequence is 11 residues long. V was shortened by 4 bases and J by 7 bases, with 11 bases between the two germline ends. The CDR3, as DNA: TGCAGCGTTGTAGGGTCTGTGGAGCAGTACTTC. This gives the protein CSVVGSVEQYF.

This clonotype was picked up many times. The chain recombines TRBV29-1 with TRBJ1-1; maybe TRBD1 (5 bases). There are 15 residues in the CDR3. CDR1 is SQVTM, CDR2 ANQGSEA, per germline. V was trimmed by 4 bases and J by 3 bases, leaving 18 bases between them. The CDR3 nucleotides are TGCAGCGTTGGGTCTTTCCCGGGGGACGACACTGAAGCTTTCTTT. It translates to CSVGSFPGDDTEAFF.